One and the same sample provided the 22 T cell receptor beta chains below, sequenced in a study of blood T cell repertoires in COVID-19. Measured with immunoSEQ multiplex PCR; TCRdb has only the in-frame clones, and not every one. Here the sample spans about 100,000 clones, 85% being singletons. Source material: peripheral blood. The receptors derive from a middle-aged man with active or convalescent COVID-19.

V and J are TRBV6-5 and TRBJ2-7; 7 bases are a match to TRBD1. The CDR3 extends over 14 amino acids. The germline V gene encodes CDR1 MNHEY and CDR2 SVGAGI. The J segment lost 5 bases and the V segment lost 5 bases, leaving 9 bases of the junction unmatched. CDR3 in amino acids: CASSRQGRLDEQYF. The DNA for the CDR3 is TGTGCCAGCAGTCGACAGGGAAGATTAGACGAGCAGTACTTC.

The CDR3 reads CATSRSTATNEKLFF. In DNA form, the CDR3 reads TGTGCCACCAGCAGATCTACTGCAACTAATGAAAAACTGTTTTTT. V is TRBV15 and J is TRBJ1-4, with D unresolved. This CDR3 is 15 amino acids long. Deletions cut 2 bases from V and 0 bases from J, with 7 bases between. CDR1 and CDR2 (germline): LNHNV, YYDKDF (reference sequence).

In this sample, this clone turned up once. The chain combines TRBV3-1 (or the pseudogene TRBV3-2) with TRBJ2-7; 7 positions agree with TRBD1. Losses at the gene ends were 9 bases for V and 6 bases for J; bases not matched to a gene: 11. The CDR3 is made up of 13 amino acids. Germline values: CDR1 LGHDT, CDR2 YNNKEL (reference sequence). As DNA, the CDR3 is TGTGCCAGTACTGTACAGGGGTCGGGCGAGCAGTACTTC. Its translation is CASTVQGSGEQYF.

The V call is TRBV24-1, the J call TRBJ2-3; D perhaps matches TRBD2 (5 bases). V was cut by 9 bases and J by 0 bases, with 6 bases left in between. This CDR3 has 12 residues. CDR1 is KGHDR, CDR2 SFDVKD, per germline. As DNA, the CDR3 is TGTGCCACCCGGGGAAGCACAGATACGCAGTATTTT. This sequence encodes CATRGSTDTQYF.

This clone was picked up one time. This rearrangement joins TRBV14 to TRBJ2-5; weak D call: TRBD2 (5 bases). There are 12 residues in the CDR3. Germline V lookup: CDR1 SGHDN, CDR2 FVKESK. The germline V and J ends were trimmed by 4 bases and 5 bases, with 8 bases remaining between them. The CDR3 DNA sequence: TGTGCCAGCAGCCTAGCGTGGGAGACCCAGTACTTC. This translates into CASSLAWETQYF.

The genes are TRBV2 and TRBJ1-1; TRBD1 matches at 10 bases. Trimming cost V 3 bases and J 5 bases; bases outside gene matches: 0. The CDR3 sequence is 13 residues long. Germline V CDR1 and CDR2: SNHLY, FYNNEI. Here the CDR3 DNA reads TGTGCCAGCAGTGAGGACAGGGGGACTGAAGCTTTCTTT. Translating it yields CASSEDRGTEAFF.

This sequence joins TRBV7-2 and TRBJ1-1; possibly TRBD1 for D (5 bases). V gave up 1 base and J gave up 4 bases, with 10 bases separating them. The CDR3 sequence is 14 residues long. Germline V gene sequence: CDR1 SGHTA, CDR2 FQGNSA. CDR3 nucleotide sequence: TGTGCCAGCAGCTTAGGCCGGGGGGGCACTGAAGCTTTCTTT. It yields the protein CASSLGRGGTEAFF.

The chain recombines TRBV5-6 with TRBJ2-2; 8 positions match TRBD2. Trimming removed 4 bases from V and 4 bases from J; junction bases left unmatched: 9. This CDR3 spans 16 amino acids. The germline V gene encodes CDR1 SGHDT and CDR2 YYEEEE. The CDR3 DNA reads TGTGCCAGCAGCCCGCTGCGTCGGGAGGGCACCGGGGAGCTGTTTTTT. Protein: CASSPLRREGTGELFF.

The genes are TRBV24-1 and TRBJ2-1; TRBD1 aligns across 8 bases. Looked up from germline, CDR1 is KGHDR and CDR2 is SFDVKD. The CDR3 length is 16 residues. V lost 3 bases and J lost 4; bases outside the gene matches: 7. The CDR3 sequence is CATSDPSGTGYNEQFF. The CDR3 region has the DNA TGTGCCACCAGTGATCCATCCGGGACAGGATACAATGAGCAGTTCTTC.

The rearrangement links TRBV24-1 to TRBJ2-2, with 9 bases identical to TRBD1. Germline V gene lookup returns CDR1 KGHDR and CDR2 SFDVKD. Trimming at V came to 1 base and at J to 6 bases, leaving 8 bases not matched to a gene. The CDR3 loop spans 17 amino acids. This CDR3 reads CATSDLTGGLSAGELFF. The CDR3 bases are TGTGCCACCAGTGATTTAACAGGGGGCTTGAGCGCCGGGGAGCTGTTTTTT.

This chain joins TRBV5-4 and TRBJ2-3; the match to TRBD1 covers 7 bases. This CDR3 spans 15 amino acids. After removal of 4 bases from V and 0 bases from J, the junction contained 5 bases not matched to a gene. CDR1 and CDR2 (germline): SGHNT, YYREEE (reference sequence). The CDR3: CASSQTGASTDTQYF. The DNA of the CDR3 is TGTGCCAGCAGCCAAACAGGGGCCAGCACAGATACGCAGTATTTT. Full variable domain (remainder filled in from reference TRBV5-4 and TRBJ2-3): ETGVTQSPTHLIKTRGQQVTLRCSSQSGHNTVSWYQQALGQGPQFIFQYYREEENGRGNFPPRFSGLQFPNYSSELNVNALELDDSALYLCASSQTGASTDTQYFGPGTRLTVL.

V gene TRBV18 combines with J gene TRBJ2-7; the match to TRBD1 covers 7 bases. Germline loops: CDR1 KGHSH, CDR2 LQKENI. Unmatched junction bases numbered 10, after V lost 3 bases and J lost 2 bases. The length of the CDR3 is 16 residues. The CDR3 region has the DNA TGTGCCAGCTCACCCGTCCGCGGACAGGAGACCTACGAGCAGTACTTC. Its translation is CASSPVRGQETYEQYF.

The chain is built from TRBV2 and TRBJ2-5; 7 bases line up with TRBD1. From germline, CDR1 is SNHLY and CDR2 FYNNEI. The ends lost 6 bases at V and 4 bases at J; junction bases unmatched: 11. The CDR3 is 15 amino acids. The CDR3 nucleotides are TGTGCCAGCAGACAGGGGCGCGGGTCGTCAGAGACCCAGTACTTC. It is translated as CASRQGRGSSETQYF.

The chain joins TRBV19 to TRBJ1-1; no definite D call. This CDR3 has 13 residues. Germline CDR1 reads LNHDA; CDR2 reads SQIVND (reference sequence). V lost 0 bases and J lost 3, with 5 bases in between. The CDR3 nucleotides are TGTGCCAGTAGTATAGACACAGACACTGAAGCTTTCTTT. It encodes CASSIDTDTEAFF.

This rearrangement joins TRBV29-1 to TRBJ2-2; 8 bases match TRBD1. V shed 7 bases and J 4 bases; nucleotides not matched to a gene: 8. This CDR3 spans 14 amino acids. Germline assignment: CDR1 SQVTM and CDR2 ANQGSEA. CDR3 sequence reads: CSASDRASTGELFF. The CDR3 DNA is TGCAGCGCCTCGGACAGGGCAAGCACCGGGGAGCTGTTTTTT.

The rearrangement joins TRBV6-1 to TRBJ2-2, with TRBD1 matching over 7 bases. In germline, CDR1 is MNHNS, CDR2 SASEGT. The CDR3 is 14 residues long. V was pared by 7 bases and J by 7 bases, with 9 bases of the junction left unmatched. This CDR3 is CASKIQGGIGELFF. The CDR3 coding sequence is TGTGCCAGCAAGATCCAAGGGGGCATCGGGGAGCTGTTTTTT.

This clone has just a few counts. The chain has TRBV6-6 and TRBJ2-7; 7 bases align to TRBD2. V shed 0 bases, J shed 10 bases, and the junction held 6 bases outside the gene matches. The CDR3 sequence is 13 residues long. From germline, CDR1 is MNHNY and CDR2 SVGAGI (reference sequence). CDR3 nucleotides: TGTGCCAGCAGTTACTCCGGGAGGCAGGAACAGTACTTC. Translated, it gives CASSYSGRQEQYF.

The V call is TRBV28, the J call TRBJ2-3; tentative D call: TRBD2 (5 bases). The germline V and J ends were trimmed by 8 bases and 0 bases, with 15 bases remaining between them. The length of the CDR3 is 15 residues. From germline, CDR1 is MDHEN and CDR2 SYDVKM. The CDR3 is CASYQPGKSTDTQYF. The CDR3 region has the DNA TGTGCCAGCTATCAACCGGGAAAGAGCACAGATACGCAGTATTTT.

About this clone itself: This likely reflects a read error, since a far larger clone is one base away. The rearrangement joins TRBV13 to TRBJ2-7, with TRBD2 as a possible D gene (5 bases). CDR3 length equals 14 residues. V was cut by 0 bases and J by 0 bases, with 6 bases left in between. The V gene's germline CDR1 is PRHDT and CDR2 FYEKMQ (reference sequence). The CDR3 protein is CASSLGGSSYEQYF. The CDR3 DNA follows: TGTGCCAGCAGCTTAGGTGGGAGCTCCTACGAGCAGTACTTC.

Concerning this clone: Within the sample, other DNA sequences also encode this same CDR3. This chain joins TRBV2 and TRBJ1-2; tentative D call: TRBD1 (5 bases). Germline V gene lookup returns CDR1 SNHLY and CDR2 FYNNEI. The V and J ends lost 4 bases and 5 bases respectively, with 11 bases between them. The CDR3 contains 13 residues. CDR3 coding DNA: TGTGCCAGCAGTGGCGGTCCAGGGTATGGCTACACCTTC. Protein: CASSGGPGYGYTF.

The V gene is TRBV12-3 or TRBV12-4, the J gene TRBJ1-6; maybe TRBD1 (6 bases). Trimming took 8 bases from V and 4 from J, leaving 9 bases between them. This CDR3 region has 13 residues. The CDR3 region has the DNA TGTGCCAGCTCTCAGGGGTATAATTCACCCCTCCACTTT. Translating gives CASSQGYNSPLHF.

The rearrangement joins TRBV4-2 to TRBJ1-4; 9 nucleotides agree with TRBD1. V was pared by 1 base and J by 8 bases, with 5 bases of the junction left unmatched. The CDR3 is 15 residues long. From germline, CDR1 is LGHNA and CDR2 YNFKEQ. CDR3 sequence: CASSQGRQGGEKLFF. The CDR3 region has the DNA TGTGCCAGCAGCCAAGGGAGACAGGGGGGCGAAAAACTGTTTTTT.